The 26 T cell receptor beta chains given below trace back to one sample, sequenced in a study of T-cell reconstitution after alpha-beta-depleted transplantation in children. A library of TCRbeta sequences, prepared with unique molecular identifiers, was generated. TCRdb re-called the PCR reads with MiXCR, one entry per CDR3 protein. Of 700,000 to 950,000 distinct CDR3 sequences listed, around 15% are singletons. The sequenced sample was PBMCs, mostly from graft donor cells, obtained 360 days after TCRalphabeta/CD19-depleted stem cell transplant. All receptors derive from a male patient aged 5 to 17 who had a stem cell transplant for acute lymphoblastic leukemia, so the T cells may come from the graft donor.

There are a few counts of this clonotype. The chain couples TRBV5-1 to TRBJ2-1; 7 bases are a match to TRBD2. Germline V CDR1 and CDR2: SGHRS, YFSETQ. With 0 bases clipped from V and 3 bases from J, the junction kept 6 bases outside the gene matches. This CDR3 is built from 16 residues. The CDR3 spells CASSLGLAVNYNEQFF. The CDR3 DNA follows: TGCGCCAGCAGCTTGGGGCTAGCGGTCAACTACAATGAGCAGTTCTTC.

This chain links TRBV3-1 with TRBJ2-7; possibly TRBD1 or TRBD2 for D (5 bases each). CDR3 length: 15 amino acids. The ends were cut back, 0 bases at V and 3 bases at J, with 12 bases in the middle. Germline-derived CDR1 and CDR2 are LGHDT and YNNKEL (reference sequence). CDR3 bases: TGTGCCAGCAGCCAAGAGTCTAGGGACCTCTACGAGCAGTACTTC. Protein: CASSQESRDLYEQYF.

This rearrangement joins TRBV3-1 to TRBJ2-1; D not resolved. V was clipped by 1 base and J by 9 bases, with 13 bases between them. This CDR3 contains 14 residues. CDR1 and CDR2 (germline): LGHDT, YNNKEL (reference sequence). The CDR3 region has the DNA TGTGCCAGCAGCCAAGGGGCCGCCGTGAGTGAGCAGTTCTTC. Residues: CASSQGAAVSEQFF.

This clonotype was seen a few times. CDR3 in DNA: TGTGCCAGCAGCTCTACGACAGTTTACAATGAGCAGTTCTTC. It codes for CASSSTTVYNEQFF. The rearrangement links TRBV7-9 to TRBJ2-1; TRBD1 is a possible D gene (5 bases). Looked up from germline, CDR1 is SEHNR and CDR2 is FQNEAQ (reference sequence). V gave up 4 bases and J gave up 4 bases, with 11 bases separating them. This CDR3 has 14 amino acids.

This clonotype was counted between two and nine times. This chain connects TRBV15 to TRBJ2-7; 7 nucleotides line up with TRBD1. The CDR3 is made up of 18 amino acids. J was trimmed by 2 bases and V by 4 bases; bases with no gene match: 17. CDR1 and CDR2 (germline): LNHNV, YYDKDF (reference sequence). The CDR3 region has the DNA TGTGCCACCAGCAAGGACAGGTGGTCGTCAGTGGAAGCCTACGAGCAGTACTTC. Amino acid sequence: CATSKDRWSSVEAYEQYF.

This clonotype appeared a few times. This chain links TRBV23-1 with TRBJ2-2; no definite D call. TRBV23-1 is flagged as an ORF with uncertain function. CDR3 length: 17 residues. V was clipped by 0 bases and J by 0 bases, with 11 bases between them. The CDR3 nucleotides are TGCGCCAGCAGTCAATCGATACAACCTACGAACACCGGGGAGCTGTTTTTT. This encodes CASSQSIQPTNTGELFF.

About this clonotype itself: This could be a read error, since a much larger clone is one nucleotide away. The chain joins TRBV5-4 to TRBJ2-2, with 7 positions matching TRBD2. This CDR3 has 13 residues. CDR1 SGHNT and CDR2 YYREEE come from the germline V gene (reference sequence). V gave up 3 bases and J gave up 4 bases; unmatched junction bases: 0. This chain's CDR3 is CASSWGGTGELFF. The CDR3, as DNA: TGTGCCAGCAGCTGGGGGGGCACCGGGGAGCTGTTTTTT.

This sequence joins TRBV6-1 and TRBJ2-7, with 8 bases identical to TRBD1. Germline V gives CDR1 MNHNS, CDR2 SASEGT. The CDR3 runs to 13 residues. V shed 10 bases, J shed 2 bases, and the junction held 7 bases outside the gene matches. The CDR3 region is CATRDRLTYEQYF. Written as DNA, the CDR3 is TGTGCCACACGGGACAGGCTCACCTACGAGCAGTACTTC.

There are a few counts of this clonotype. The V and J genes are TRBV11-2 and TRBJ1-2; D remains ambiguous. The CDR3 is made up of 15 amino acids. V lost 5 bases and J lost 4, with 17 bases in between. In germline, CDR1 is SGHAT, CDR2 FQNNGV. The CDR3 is CASSPGEGLGYGYTF. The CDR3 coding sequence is TGTGCCAGCAGCCCTGGGGAAGGGCTTGGCTATGGCTACACCTTC.

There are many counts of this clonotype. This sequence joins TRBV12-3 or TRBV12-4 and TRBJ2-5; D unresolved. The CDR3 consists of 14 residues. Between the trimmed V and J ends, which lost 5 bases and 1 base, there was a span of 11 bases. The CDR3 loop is CASSPLGFQETQYF. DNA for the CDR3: TGTGCCAGCAGTCCGCTCGGGTTCCAAGAGACCCAGTACTTC.

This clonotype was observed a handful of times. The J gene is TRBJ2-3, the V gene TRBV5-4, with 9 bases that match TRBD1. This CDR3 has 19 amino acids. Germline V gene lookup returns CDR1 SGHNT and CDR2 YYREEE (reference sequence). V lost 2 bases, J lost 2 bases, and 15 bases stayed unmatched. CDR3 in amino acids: CASSFLLNLYRGHTDTQYF. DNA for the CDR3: TGTGCCAGCAGCTTTTTACTCAACCTTTACAGGGGGCACACAGATACGCAGTATTTT. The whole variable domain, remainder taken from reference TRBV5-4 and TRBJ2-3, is ETGVTQSPTHLIKTRGQQVTLRCSSQSGHNTVSWYQQALGQGPQFIFQYYREEENGRGNFPPRFSGLQFPNYSSELNVNALELDDSALYLCASSFLLNLYRGHTDTQYFGPGTRLTVL.

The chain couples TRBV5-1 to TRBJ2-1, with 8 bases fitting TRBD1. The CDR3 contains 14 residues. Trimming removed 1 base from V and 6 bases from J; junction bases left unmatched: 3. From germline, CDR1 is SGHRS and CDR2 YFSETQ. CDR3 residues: CASSLRQGFNEQFF. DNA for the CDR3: TGCGCCAGCAGCTTGAGACAGGGGTTCAATGAGCAGTTCTTC.

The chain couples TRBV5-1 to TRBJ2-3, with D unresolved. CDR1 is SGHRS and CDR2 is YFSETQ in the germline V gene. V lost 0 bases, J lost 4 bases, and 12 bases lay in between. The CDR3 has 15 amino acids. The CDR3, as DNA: TGCGCCAGCAGCTTGGGACGGCCGGTGGCAGATACGCAGTATTTT. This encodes CASSLGRPVADTQYF.

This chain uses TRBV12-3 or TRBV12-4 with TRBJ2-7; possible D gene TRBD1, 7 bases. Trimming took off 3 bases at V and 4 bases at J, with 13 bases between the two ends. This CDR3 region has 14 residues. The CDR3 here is CASSLWQGGYEQYF. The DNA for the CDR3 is TGTGCCAGCAGTTTGTGGCAGGGGGGATACGAGCAGTACTTC.

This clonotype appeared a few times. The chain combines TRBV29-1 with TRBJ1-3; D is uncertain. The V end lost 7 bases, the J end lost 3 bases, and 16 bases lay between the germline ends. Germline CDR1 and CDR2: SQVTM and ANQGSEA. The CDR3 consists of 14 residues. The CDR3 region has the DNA TGCAGCGCCGATCCAAATGCGAGTGGAAACACCATATATTTT. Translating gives CSADPNASGNTIYF.

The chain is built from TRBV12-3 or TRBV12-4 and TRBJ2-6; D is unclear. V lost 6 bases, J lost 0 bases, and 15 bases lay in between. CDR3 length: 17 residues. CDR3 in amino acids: CASSLSGSHSGANVLTF. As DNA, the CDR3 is TGTGCCAGCAGCTTGTCTGGGTCCCACTCTGGGGCCAACGTCCTGACTTTC.

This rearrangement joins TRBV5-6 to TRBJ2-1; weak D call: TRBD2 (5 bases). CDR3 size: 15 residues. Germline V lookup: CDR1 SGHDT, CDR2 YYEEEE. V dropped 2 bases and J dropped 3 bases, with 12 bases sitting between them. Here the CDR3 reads CASSFASRNYNEQFF. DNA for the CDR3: TGTGCCAGCAGCTTTGCTAGCAGAAACTACAATGAGCAGTTCTTC.

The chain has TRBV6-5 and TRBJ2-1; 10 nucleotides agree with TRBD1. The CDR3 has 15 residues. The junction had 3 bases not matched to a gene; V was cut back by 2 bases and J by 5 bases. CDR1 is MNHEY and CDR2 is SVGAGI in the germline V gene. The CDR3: CASSYRQGAHNEQFF. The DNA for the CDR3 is TGTGCCAGCAGTTACAGACAGGGGGCCCACAATGAGCAGTTCTTC.

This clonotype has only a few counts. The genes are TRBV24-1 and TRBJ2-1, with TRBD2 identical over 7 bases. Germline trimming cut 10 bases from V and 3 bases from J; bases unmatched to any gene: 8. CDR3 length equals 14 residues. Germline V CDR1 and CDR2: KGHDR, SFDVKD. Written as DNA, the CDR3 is TGTGCCACGAGGGCGGCGGGAGTCTACAATGAGCAGTTCTTC. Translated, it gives CATRAAGVYNEQFF.

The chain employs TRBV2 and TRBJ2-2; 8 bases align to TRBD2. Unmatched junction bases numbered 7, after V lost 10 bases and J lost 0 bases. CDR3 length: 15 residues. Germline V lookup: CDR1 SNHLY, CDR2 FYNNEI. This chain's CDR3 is CATTRAGANTGELFF. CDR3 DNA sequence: TGTGCCACAACCAGAGCGGGGGCGAACACCGGGGAGCTGTTTTTT.

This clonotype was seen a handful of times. The CDR3 sequence: CASSVHWSAEEQFF. The CDR3 DNA follows: TGTGCCAGCAGCGTACACTGGAGTGCAGAAGAGCAGTTCTTC. The rearrangement joins TRBV9 to TRBJ2-1; D gene ambiguous. Trimming removed 1 base at V and 10 bases at J, with 15 bases between. CDR3 size: 14 residues. The V gene's germline CDR1 is SGDLS and CDR2 YYNGEE.

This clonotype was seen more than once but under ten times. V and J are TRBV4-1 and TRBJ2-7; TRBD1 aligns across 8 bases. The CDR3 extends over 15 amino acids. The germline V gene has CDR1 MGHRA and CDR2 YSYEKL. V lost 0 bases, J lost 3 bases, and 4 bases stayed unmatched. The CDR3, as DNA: TGCGCCAGCAGCCAAGAAGGGGACAGGCGCTACGAGCAGTACTTC. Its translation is CASSQEGDRRYEQYF.

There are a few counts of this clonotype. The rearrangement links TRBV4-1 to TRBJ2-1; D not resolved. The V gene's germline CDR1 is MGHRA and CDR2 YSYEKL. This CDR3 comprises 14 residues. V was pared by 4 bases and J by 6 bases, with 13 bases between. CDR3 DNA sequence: TGCGCCAGCAGCCTGCCGACGAGGAGCAATGAGCAGTTCTTC. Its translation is CASSLPTRSNEQFF.

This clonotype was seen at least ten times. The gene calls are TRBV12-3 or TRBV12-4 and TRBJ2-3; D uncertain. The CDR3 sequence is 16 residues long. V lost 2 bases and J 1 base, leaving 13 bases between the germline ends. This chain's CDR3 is CASSLYTSRRTDTQYF. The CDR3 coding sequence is TGTGCCAGCAGTTTATACACATCTAGACGCACAGATACGCAGTATTTT.

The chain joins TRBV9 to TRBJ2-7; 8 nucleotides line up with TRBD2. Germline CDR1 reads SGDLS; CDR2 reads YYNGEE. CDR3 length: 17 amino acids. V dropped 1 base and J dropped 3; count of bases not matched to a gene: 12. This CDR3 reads CASSVRDLAGRLYEQYF. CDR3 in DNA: TGTGCCAGCAGCGTACGGGACTTAGCGGGGAGACTCTACGAGCAGTACTTC.

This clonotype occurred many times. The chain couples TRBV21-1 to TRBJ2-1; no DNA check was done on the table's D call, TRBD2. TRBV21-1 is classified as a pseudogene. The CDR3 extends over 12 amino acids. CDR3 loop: CAPRRGRDEQFF. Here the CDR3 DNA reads TGTGCTCCGCGTCGCGGGCGGGATGAGCAGTTCTTC.